Shown below are 5 T cell receptor beta chains from a single sample sequenced in a study of blood T cell repertoires in COVID-19. Sequencing was performed with immunoSEQ multiplex PCR; in TCRdb, only in-frame clones are kept and a portion is missing. Here the sample spans 300,000 to 400,000 clones, more than 75% being singletons. What was sequenced was peripheral blood. The receptors were gathered from a woman in her forties or fifties with COVID-19, enrolled during active disease.

The chain is built from TRBV5-4 and TRBJ2-3; 8 bases match TRBD1. Germline CDR1 reads SGHNT; CDR2 reads YYREEE (reference sequence). The junction had 9 bases not matched to a gene; V was cut back by 3 bases and J by 0 bases. The CDR3 totals 17 residues. In DNA form, the CDR3 reads TGTGCCAGCAGCTCGGGGACAGGAAAGCCTAGCACAGATACGCAGTATTTT. Translating gives CASSSGTGKPSTDTQYF.

V is TRBV29-1 and J is TRBJ1-1; 8 bases match TRBD1. The germline gives CDR1 SQVTM, CDR2 ANQGSEA. Germline trimming cut 4 bases from V and 1 base from J; bases unmatched to any gene: 8. CDR3 length equals 15 residues. CDR3 in DNA: TGCAGCGTTGTAAAATCGGGGACAGGGAACACTGAAGCTTTCTTT. Translated: CSVVKSGTGNTEAFF.

The rearrangement uses TRBV5-4 and TRBJ1-2, with 11 bases identical to TRBD1. The CDR3 contains 16 residues. After removal of 4 bases from V and 4 bases from J, the junction contained 9 bases not matched to a gene. The germline gives CDR1 SGHNT, CDR2 YYREEE (reference sequence). The CDR3 DNA sequence: TGTGCCAGCAGCCTCATGGACAGGGGGCCTCTCTATGGCTACACCTTC. It yields the protein CASSLMDRGPLYGYTF.

The CDR3 is CASSRSRRDGGGETQYF. CDR3 nucleotides: TGTGCCAGCAGCCGGAGCCGGCGGGACGGTGGGGGAGAGACCCAGTACTTC. The chain carries TRBV7-9 and TRBJ2-5; possibly TRBD2 for D (6 bases). The CDR3 spans 17 residues. Germline CDR1 is SEHNR and CDR2 is FQNEAQ (reference sequence). V lost 5 bases and J 4 bases, leaving 23 bases between the germline ends.

CDR3 residues: CASSLDPGQNTEAFF. In DNA form, the CDR3 reads TGCGCCAGCAGCTTGGATCCGGGACAGAACACTGAAGCTTTCTTT. The genes are TRBV5-1 and TRBJ1-1; TRBD1 is a possible D gene (6 bases). The CDR3 contains 15 residues. The ends were cut back, 0 bases at V and 1 base at J, with 10 bases in the middle. In germline, CDR1 is SGHRS, CDR2 YFSETQ.